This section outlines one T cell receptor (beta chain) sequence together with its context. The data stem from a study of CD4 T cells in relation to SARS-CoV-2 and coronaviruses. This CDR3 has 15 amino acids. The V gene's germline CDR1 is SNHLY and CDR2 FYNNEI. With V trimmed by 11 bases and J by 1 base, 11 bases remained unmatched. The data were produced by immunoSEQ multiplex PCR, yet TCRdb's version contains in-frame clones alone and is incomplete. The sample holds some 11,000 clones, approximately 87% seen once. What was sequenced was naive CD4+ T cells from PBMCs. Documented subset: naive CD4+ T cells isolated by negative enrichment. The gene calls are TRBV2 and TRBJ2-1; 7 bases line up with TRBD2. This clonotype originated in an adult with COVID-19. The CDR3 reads CAGQERGISYNEQFF. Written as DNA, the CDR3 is TGTGCCGGGCAGGAGCGGGGTATATCCTACAATGAGCAGTTCTTC.